The 7 T cell receptor beta chains in this list originate from one sample, sequenced in a study of T cells in Graves' hyperthyroidism and ophthalmopathy. TCR beta CDR3 regions were amplified from RNA transcripts. When the TCR CDR3 underwent first-round RT-PCR, the HTBI primer set was used. TCRdb reprocessed the multiplex PCR reads via MiXCR and lists one record per CDR3 protein. The sample carries hundreds of thousands of distinct CDR3 sequences, 14% recorded once. Sequencing input: blood. The receptors were gathered from a woman aged 45 to 65 with Graves' ophthalmopathy.

A few counts support this clonotype. The J gene is TRBJ2-1, the V gene TRBV9; 7 bases align to TRBD2. With V trimmed by 0 bases and J by 6 bases, 6 bases remained unmatched. CDR1 SGDLS and CDR2 YYNGEE come from the germline V gene. This CDR3 is 15 amino acids long. CDR3 in DNA: TGTGCCAGCAGCGTAGGGAGACTAGCACGCAATGAGCAGTTCTTC. Translated: CASSVGRLARNEQFF.

There are many counts of this clonotype. This chain uses TRBV5-5 with TRBJ2-1; 7 nucleotides line up with TRBD1. The germline CDR1 and CDR2 sequences are SGHKS and YYEKEE (reference sequence). Trimming at V came to 4 bases and at J to 8 bases, leaving 6 bases not matched to a gene. This CDR3 region has 13 residues. The CDR3 DNA reads TGTGCCAGCAGCGGGGACAGCGACCATGAGCAGTTCTTC. Translated, it gives CASSGDSDHEQFF.

This clonotype has just a few counts. The rearrangement uses TRBV2 and TRBJ2-7, with D perhaps matching TRBD1 (5 bases). Between the trimmed V and J ends, which lost 6 bases and 2 bases, there was a span of 11 bases. This CDR3 region has 13 residues. Germline V CDR1 and CDR2: SNHLY, FYNNEI. The CDR3, as DNA: TGTGCCAGCAGAGGCAGGGCCACCTACGAGCAGTACTTC. This gives the protein CASRGRATYEQYF.

This clonotype was seen ten or more times. This chain connects TRBV5-1 to TRBJ2-7; 9 nucleotides align to TRBD2. Germline values: CDR1 SGHRS, CDR2 YFSETQ. The CDR3 covers 17 residues. The J segment lost 6 bases and the V segment lost 3 bases, leaving 16 bases of the junction unmatched. The CDR3 region has the DNA TGCGCCAGCAGCTCACTAGCGGGTGCCGTAAGTAGTAGCGAGCAGTACTTC. Its protein product is CASSSLAGAVSSSEQYF.

This clonotype came up many times. The chain joins TRBV20-1 to TRBJ2-1; a weak D match, TRBD1 (8 bases). The V end lost 3 bases, the J end lost 5 bases, and 17 bases lay between the germline ends. Germline CDR1 DFQATT, CDR2 SNEGSKA (reference sequence). CDR3 length: 15 residues. The CDR3 DNA sequence: TGCAGTGCTAGTCCACGACAGGGGAGGGACAATGAGCAGTTCTTC. This translates into CSASPRQGRDNEQFF.

V is TRBV19 and J is TRBJ2-7; 15 positions agree with TRBD2. This CDR3 region has 16 residues. Looked up from germline, CDR1 is LNHDA and CDR2 is SQIVND (reference sequence). Trimming removed 5 bases from V and 4 bases from J; junction bases left unmatched: 6. CDR3 loop: CASSLGLAGGKYEQYF. The CDR3 DNA is TGTGCCAGTAGTTTGGGACTAGCGGGAGGAAAATACGAGCAGTACTTC.

This clonotype was seen repeatedly, ten times or more. This rearrangement joins TRBV28 to TRBJ2-2, with D perhaps matching TRBD2 (6 bases). CDR1 is MDHEN, CDR2 SYDVKM, per germline. V lost 5 bases and J lost 5, with 15 bases in between. The CDR3 consists of 15 residues. The CDR3 DNA reads TGTGCCAGCAGTCGTCCCTCTAGCGTAACCGGGGAGCTGTTTTTT. As protein: CASSRPSSVTGELFF.